The clone carrying this T cell receptor (beta chain) was seen just once. Its specificity is unknown. Time point in this sample: week 47, end of study. Each dose of the vaccine consisted of 300 ug of mutant IDH1 20-mer peptide, with topical imiquimod. Weeks 1, 3, 5, 7, 11, 15, 19 and 23 were when patients received their eight vaccinations. V gave up 0 bases and J gave up 10 bases, with 21 bases separating them. Germline V gene sequence: CDR1 SQVTM, CDR2 ANQGSEA. This CDR3 is built from 15 residues. The source of the sample is a study of a mutant IDH1 vaccine in newly diagnosed glioma. Assay: immunoSEQ multiplex PCR; the TCRdb copy retains only in-frame clones and omits some. The sample has roughly 56,000 clones; about 80% are singletons.

The clonotype originates from a woman aged 35 to 49 with glioma. Some clones in this sample may be carry-over from other donors' samples. J is TRBJ1-1 and V is TRBV29-1; weak D call: TRBD1 (5 bases). The material was PBMCs, obtained from a glioma patient whose treatment included an IDH1 peptide vaccine. The CDR3 DNA reads as TGCAGCGTTGAAGATCGAGAACTAGGACATCTCGCAGCTTTCTTT. Its translation: CSVEDRELGHLAAFF. The variable domain in full, with the rest retrieved from reference TRBV29-1 and TRBJ1-1, is SAVISQKPSRDICQRGTSLTIQCQVDSQVTMMFWYRQQPGQSLTLIATANQGSEATYESGFVIDKFPISRPNLTFSTLTVSNMSPEDSSIYLCSVEDRELGHLAAFFGQGTRLTVV.